The clone carrying this TCR beta chain came up many times. The antigen is undetermined. This record comes from a study of T cells in Graves' hyperthyroidism and ophthalmopathy. Study results and caveats: It was a median around 6 months before onset that the model predicted ophthalmopathy. Ophthalmopathy was told apart from stable hyperthyroidism by a 13 V-J model.

This CDR3 spans 15 amino acids. The ends lost 3 bases at V and 5 bases at J; junction bases unmatched: 6. Germline V gene lookup returns CDR1 KGHDR and CDR2 SFDVKD. RNA transcripts served as the template for amplifying TCR beta CDR3 regions. With the HTBI primer set, the TCR CDR3 went through a first round of RT-PCR. TCRdb used MiXCR to reprocess the multiplex PCR reads, holding one entry per CDR3 protein. Of fewer than 250,000 distinct CDR3 sequences listed, roughly 15% were seen once; the top ten hold 28%. This receptor was identified in a woman under 30 with Graves' ophthalmopathy. Sequencing input: blood. The chain links TRBV24-1 to TRBJ2-5; TRBD1 matches at 9 bases. Here the CDR3 reads CATSDEDRGAETQYF. The CDR3 DNA is TGTGCCACCAGTGATGAGGACAGGGGAGCGGAGACCCAGTACTTC.